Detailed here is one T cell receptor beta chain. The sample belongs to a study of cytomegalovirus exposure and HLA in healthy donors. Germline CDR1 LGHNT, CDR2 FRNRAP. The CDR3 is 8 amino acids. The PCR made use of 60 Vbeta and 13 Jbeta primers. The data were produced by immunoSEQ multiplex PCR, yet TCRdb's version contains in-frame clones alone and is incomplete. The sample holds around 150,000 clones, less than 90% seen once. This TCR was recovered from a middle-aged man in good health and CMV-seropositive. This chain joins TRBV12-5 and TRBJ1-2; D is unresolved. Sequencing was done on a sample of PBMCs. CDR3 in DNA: TGTGTTATAACACGCTACACCTTC. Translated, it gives CVITRYTF.